This entry concerns a single TCR beta chain. Patients were excluded because of uncontrolled infection, other autoimmune disease, pregnancy or lactation. This sample stems from a study of T cells in Graves' hyperthyroidism and ophthalmopathy. Looking at the study overall: Peripheral blood was secured at the point of initial diagnosis, before any treatment.

Researchers amplified the TCR beta CDR3 regions from RNA transcripts. RT-PCR in the first round (using the HTBI primer set) targeted the TCR CDR3. TCRdb processed the multiplex PCR reads anew with MiXCR; each CDR3 protein has one entry. This table has around 690,000 distinct CDR3 sequences, 20% appearing once. Germline V gives CDR1 WNHNN, CDR2 SYGVQD (reference sequence). The CDR3 is made up of 15 amino acids. The germline V and J ends were trimmed by 4 bases and 1 base, with 12 bases remaining between them. This TCR derives from a man aged 25-45 years with Graves' ophthalmopathy. Source material: blood. J is TRBJ2-3 and V is TRBV10-1, with no clear D. CDR3 sequence: CASSGGSSRTDTQYF. The CDR3 region has the DNA TGCGCCAGCAGTGGGGGTTCTAGTCGCACAGATACGCAGTATTTT.